The 32 T cell receptor beta chains in this list originate from one sample, sequenced in a study of blood T cell repertoires in COVID-19. Clones were sequenced by immunoSEQ multiplex PCR, and TCRdb holds only the in-frame ones, with some missing. The sample lists approximately 300,000 clones; more than 70% were seen once. Sequenced material: peripheral blood. The receptors originated from a woman aged 50 to 60 with acute or convalescent COVID-19.

CDR3 sequence (DNA): TGTGCCAGCAGTTGGGACAGGGCCACTGAAGCTTTCTTT. It codes for CASSWDRATEAFF. The rearrangement uses TRBV27 and TRBJ1-1; 9 bases map to TRBD1. CDR1 and CDR2 from the germline V gene are MNHEY and SMNVEV (reference sequence). V was clipped by 4 bases and J by 4 bases; unmatched bases: 1. This CDR3 has 13 residues.

The genes are TRBV5-4 and TRBJ2-5; 13 bases are shared with TRBD2. Per germline, CDR1 SGHNT and CDR2 YYREEE (reference sequence). The J segment lost 5 bases and the V segment lost 9 bases, leaving 10 bases of the junction unmatched. The CDR3 sequence is 15 residues long. DNA of the CDR3: TGTGCCATCAGGACTAGCGGGAGTGGTGGGGAGACCCAGTACTTC. Translating it yields CAIRTSGSGGETQYF.

V and J are TRBV5-1 and TRBJ1-6; TRBD1 matches at 7 bases. J gave up 5 bases and V 4 bases, and 6 bases lay outside the gene matches. The CDR3 contains 15 residues. In germline, CDR1 is SGHRS, CDR2 YFSETQ. The CDR3 sequence: CASSNRDRNNSPLHF. The CDR3 nucleotides are TGCGCCAGCAGCAACCGGGACAGAAATAATTCACCCCTCCACTTT.

The rearrangement links TRBV27 to TRBJ2-7, with TRBD2 matching 9 bases. Trimming took 6 bases from V and 5 from J; bases not matched to a gene: 11. The CDR3 totals 15 residues. CDR1 and CDR2 from the germline V gene are MNHEY and SMNVEV (reference sequence). CDR3 loop: CASRTISGSGNEQYF. The CDR3 coding sequence is TGTGCCAGCAGGACTATTAGCGGGAGCGGCAACGAGCAGTACTTC.

The rearrangement uses TRBV30 and TRBJ2-1; D is unresolved. The CDR3 extends over 14 amino acids. Germline V gives CDR1 GTSNPN, CDR2 SVGIG (reference sequence). V lost 0 bases and J lost 7, with 13 bases in between. This CDR3 reads CAWSVLWAGNEQFF. The CDR3 nucleotides are TGTGCCTGGAGTGTACTGTGGGCCGGAAATGAGCAGTTCTTC. The entire variable domain, with the rest obtained from reference TRBV30 and TRBJ2-1, is as follows: SQTIHQWPATLVQPVGSPLSLECTVEGTSNPNLYWYRQAAGRGLQLLFYSVGIGQISSEVPQNLSASRPQDRQFILSSKKLLLSDSGFYLCAWSVLWAGNEQFFGPGTRLTVL.

The chain couples TRBV6-6 to TRBJ1-1; D remains unclear. Germline CDR1 MNHNY, CDR2 SVGAGI (reference sequence). V dropped 2 bases and J dropped 11 bases, with 9 bases sitting between them. The CDR3 consists of 11 residues. Here the CDR3 reads CASSYEGRAFF. CDR3 in DNA: TGTGCCAGCAGTTACGAGGGTCGGGCTTTCTTT.

The chain employs TRBV28 and TRBJ2-7, with D perhaps TRBD2 (5 bases). The V end was cut by 5 bases, the J end by 2 bases, with 19 bases between. The CDR3 spans 16 residues. Germline V gene lookup returns CDR1 MDHEN and CDR2 SYDVKM. The CDR3 nucleotides read TGTGCCAGCAGTAAGCCCCGGGGTAGCTCGCCCTACGAGCAGTACTTC. This translates into CASSKPRGSSPYEQYF.

This chain joins TRBV15 and TRBJ2-3; tentative D call: TRBD1 (5 bases). The V end was cut by 3 bases, the J end by 1 base, with 11 bases between. Germline CDR1 reads LNHNV; CDR2 reads YYDKDF (reference sequence). The CDR3 contains 15 residues. The CDR3 region has the DNA TGTGCCACCAGCAGGGGGCAGGGCCGCACAGATACGCAGTATTTT. Translated: CATSRGQGRTDTQYF.

The chain uses TRBV27 and TRBJ2-7; D is possibly TRBD2 (7 bases). Deletions cut 1 base from V and 2 bases from J, with 15 bases between. The CDR3 loop spans 16 amino acids. The V gene's germline CDR1 is MNHEY and CDR2 SMNVEV (reference sequence). CDR3 region: CASSLYRGAVAYEQYF. CDR3 DNA: TGTGCCAGCAGTTTATATCGGGGGGCGGTGGCCTACGAGCAGTACTTC.

The chain recombines TRBV2 with TRBJ2-1; 13 nucleotides line up with TRBD2. In germline, CDR1 is SNHLY, CDR2 FYNNEI. The trim removed 8 bases at V and 9 bases at J, leaving 13 bases unmatched. There are 16 residues in the CDR3. The CDR3 bases are TGTGCCAGCTGCACTGCCTGGACTAGCGGGAGCTGTGAGCAGTTCTTC. Translating it yields CASCTAWTSGSCEQFF.

J is TRBJ2-1 and V is TRBV5-4, with 10 bases fitting TRBD2. With 2 bases clipped from V and 4 bases from J, the junction kept 3 bases outside the gene matches. The length of the CDR3 is 15 residues. Per the germline V gene, CDR1 is SGHNT and CDR2 is YYREEE (reference sequence). CDR3 nucleotides: TGTGCCAGCAGCTTCACTAGCGGGGCATACAATGAGCAGTTCTTC. Its protein product is CASSFTSGAYNEQFF.

The J gene is TRBJ1-6, the V gene TRBV28; 7 bases map to TRBD1. The CDR3 length is 14 residues. Germline CDR1 and CDR2: MDHEN and SYDVKM. Unmatched junction bases numbered 6, after V lost 7 bases and J lost 6 bases. Here the CDR3 reads CASNRQGFNSPLHF. In DNA form, the CDR3 reads TGTGCCAGCAACAGACAGGGCTTTAATTCACCCCTCCACTTT.

V and J are TRBV5-1 and TRBJ2-7; TRBD2 aligns across 9 bases. Unmatched junction bases numbered 11, after V lost 5 bases and J lost 2 bases. Looked up from germline, CDR1 is SGHRS and CDR2 is YFSETQ. The CDR3 covers 16 residues. The CDR3 nucleotides are TGCGCCAGCAGTTTAAACACAGCGGGAGGAACCTACGAGCAGTACTTC. This sequence encodes CASSLNTAGGTYEQYF.

This clone was detected once. The J gene is TRBJ1-2, the V gene TRBV2; D is unclear. Trimming took off 6 bases at V and 7 bases at J, with 18 bases between the two ends. From germline, CDR1 is SNHLY and CDR2 FYNNEI. This CDR3 is 14 amino acids long. This CDR3 is CASRAEVMQRGYTF. The DNA of the CDR3 is TGTGCCAGCAGAGCTGAGGTGATGCAGCGTGGCTACACCTTC.

This chain uses TRBV24-1 with TRBJ2-5, with a weak D call TRBD1 (6 bases). Per germline, CDR1 KGHDR and CDR2 SFDVKD. This CDR3 spans 15 amino acids. With 3 bases removed from V and 1 base from J, the gap between germline ends came to 11 bases. CDR3 sequence reads: CATSDDRKTQETQYF. In DNA form, the CDR3 reads TGTGCCACCAGTGATGACAGGAAGACCCAAGAGACCCAGTACTTC.

This clone has only a few counts. The gene calls are TRBV18 and TRBJ2-7, with TRBD1 matching over 10 bases. V gave up 3 bases and J gave up 2 bases; unmatched junction bases: 4. This CDR3 contains 15 residues. Germline CDR1 KGHSH, CDR2 LQKENI. The CDR3 DNA reads TGTGCCAGCTCACCTCGACAGGGGGCGACCTACGAGCAGTACTTC. Its protein product is CASSPRQGATYEQYF.

In its sample, this clone was seen a few times. The gene calls are TRBV29-1 and TRBJ2-2, with TRBD1 matching over 9 bases. Germline trimming cut 6 bases from V and 1 base from J; bases unmatched to any gene: 3. Germline V lookup: CDR1 SQVTM, CDR2 ANQGSEA. CDR3 length: 14 amino acids. The CDR3 DNA follows: TGCAGCGTCGGGACAGGGTTGAACACCGGGGAGCTGTTTTTT. Protein sequence: CSVGTGLNTGELFF.

CDR3 in amino acids: CASSVRGGLAVSYEQYF. The CDR3, as DNA: TGTGCCAGCAGTGTCCGGGGGGGACTAGCGGTCTCCTACGAGCAGTACTTC. This chain joins TRBV2 and TRBJ2-7; 11 bases agree with TRBD2. The CDR3 spans 17 residues. J gave up 0 bases and V 4 bases, and 8 bases lay outside the gene matches. CDR1 SNHLY and CDR2 FYNNEI come from the germline V gene. The full variable domain, rest sourced from reference TRBV2 and TRBJ2-7, is EPEVTQTPSHQVTQMGQEVILRCVPISNHLYFYWYRQILGQKVEFLVSFYNNEISEKSEIFDDQFSVERPDGSNFTLKIRSTKLEDSAMYFCASSVRGGLAVSYEQYFGPGTRLTVT.

This chain uses TRBV3-1 (or the pseudogene TRBV3-2) with TRBJ1-1; weak D call: TRBD1 (6 bases). With 8 bases removed from V and 2 bases from J, the gap between germline ends came to 9 bases. This CDR3 is built from 12 residues. Germline-derived CDR1 and CDR2 are LGHDT and YNNKEL (reference sequence). Here the CDR3 reads CASARGNTEAFF. CDR3 DNA: TGTGCCAGCGCCAGGGGCAACACTGAAGCTTTCTTT.

This chain links TRBV7-3 with TRBJ2-1; possible D gene TRBD2, 6 bases. Germline loops: CDR1 SGHTA, CDR2 FQGTGA. The CDR3 length is 16 residues. V shed 0 bases and J shed 2 bases, with 11 bases lying between them. In DNA, the CDR3 is TGTGCCAGCAGCTTAACTAATCGGGAGCCCTACAATGAGCAGTTCTTC. Encoded protein: CASSLTNREPYNEQFF.

The rearrangement joins TRBV14 to TRBJ2-1; the match to TRBD2 covers 11 bases. Germline CDR1 reads SGHDN; CDR2 reads FVKESK. CDR3 length equals 15 residues. V gave up 4 bases and J gave up 3 bases; unmatched junction bases: 2. The CDR3 is CASSPTSGNYNEQFF. The CDR3 region has the DNA TGTGCCAGCAGCCCGACTAGCGGGAACTACAATGAGCAGTTCTTC.

This chain's CDR3 is CASSFLLGQGGSGNTIYF. CDR3 in DNA: TGTGCCAGCAGTTTTTTGTTGGGACAGGGGGGCTCTGGAAACACCATATATTTT. V usage is TRBV28 and J usage is TRBJ1-3, with TRBD1 identical over 11 bases. The J segment lost 0 bases and the V segment lost 3 bases, leaving 7 bases of the junction unmatched. CDR1 MDHEN and CDR2 SYDVKM come from the germline V gene. This CDR3 has 18 amino acids.

The V and J genes are TRBV4-3 and TRBJ2-7; tentative D call: TRBD2 (5 bases). Germline CDR1 reads LGHNA; CDR2 reads YSLEER. The CDR3 covers 14 residues. Trimming cost V 4 bases and J 1 base, with 11 bases left between them. CDR3 residues: CASSPDSRSYEQYF. CDR3 sequence (DNA): TGCGCCAGCAGCCCGGACTCCCGGTCCTACGAGCAGTACTTC.

The chain links TRBV2 to TRBJ1-6; 9 positions match TRBD1. The germline V gene encodes CDR1 SNHLY and CDR2 FYNNEI. This CDR3 comprises 15 residues. Trimming removed 3 bases from V and 6 bases from J; junction bases left unmatched: 3. As DNA, the CDR3 is TGTGCCAGCAGTGATACAGGGGGCTCTAATTCACCCCTCCACTTT. It yields the protein CASSDTGGSNSPLHF.

This clone was picked up one time. This chain connects TRBV9 to TRBJ1-6; TRBD1 agrees at 7 bases. V lost 3 bases and J lost 8; bases outside the gene matches: 5. CDR1 SGDLS and CDR2 YYNGEE come from the germline V gene. This CDR3 is built from 14 residues. The CDR3 spells CASSAQGVYSPLHF. CDR3 coding DNA: TGTGCCAGCAGCGCCCAGGGGGTATATTCACCCCTCCACTTT.

The chain employs TRBV30 and TRBJ2-5, with 11 nucleotides matching TRBD1. This CDR3 region has 16 residues. V was clipped by 2 bases and J by 5 bases; unmatched bases: 10. Germline CDR1 and CDR2: GTSNPN and SVGIG (reference sequence). The CDR3 is CAWSWDRGRIGETQYF. Here the CDR3 DNA reads TGTGCCTGGAGTTGGGACAGGGGGAGGATTGGGGAGACCCAGTACTTC.

The genes are TRBV7-9 and TRBJ1-2; 10 nucleotides match TRBD1. The germline V gene encodes CDR1 SEHNR and CDR2 FQNEAQ (reference sequence). The CDR3 has 14 amino acids. J gave up 8 bases and V 4 bases, and 7 bases lay outside the gene matches. The DNA of the CDR3 is TGTGCCAGCAGCTCAAGGACAGGGGGAGAAGGCTACACCTTC. This sequence encodes CASSSRTGGEGYTF. Combining the CDR3 with reference TRBV7-9 and TRBJ1-2 gives the whole variable domain DTGVSQNPRHKITKRGQNVTFRCDPISEHNRLYWYRQTLGQGPEFLTYFQNEAQLEKSRLLSDRFSAERPKGSFSTLEIQRTEQGDSAMYLCASSSRTGGEGYTFGSGTRLTVV.

V is TRBV7-3 and J is TRBJ2-6; 8 bases agree with TRBD2. The germline V gene has CDR1 SGHTA and CDR2 FQGTGA. V lost 7 bases, J lost 0 bases, and 8 bases stayed unmatched. The CDR3 is 17 amino acids. This CDR3 reads CASTPDGTSSGANVLTF. DNA for the CDR3: TGTGCCAGCACCCCCGACGGGACTAGCTCTGGGGCCAACGTCCTGACTTTC.

This chain joins TRBV4-1 and TRBJ2-5; TRBD1 matches 11 bases. The ends lost 4 bases at V and 5 bases at J; junction bases unmatched: 9. CDR1 and CDR2 from the germline V gene are MGHRA and YSYEKL. The CDR3 spans 16 residues. The CDR3 protein is CASSRGQGARGETQYF. The CDR3 DNA follows: TGCGCCAGCAGCCGTGGACAGGGGGCGCGAGGGGAGACCCAGTACTTC.

V and J are TRBV2 and TRBJ1-4; D perhaps matches TRBD1 (6 bases). Trimming stripped 4 bases from V and 4 bases from J, with 10 bases between. Germline-derived CDR1 and CDR2 are SNHLY and FYNNEI. This CDR3 comprises 14 residues. CDR3 region: CASSVRGLNEKLFF. The CDR3 bases are TGTGCCAGCAGTGTCAGGGGCCTTAATGAAAAACTGTTTTTT.

CDR3 loop: CASRLTSGSETQYF. For the CDR3, the DNA is TGTGCCAGCAGATTGACTAGCGGGAGTGAGACCCAGTACTTC. The rearrangement joins TRBV6-5 to TRBJ2-5, with TRBD2 identical over 12 bases. The CDR3 spans 14 residues. Trimming removed 6 bases from V and 5 bases from J; junction bases left unmatched: 4. Germline values: CDR1 MNHEY, CDR2 SVGAGI.

The chain recombines TRBV15 with TRBJ2-7, with a tentative D call TRBD2 (6 bases). V shed 1 base and J shed 7 bases, with 20 bases lying between them. CDR1 is LNHNV, CDR2 YYDKDF, per germline (reference sequence). The CDR3 spans 16 residues. For the CDR3, the DNA is TGTGCCACCAGCAGAGCCCCGGGACTGGGCCCAGAAGAGCAGTACTTC. This translates into CATSRAPGLGPEEQYF.